The source of this T cell receptor (beta chain) is a study of naive and memory T cell subsets. Study-wide results and limits: Findings for naive and memory subsets could not be checked against ground truth. Over 95% of naive TCR sequences appeared only once after error correction, unlike memory subsets. Possibly reflecting memory cells re-expressing CD45RA, a few larger clonotypes occurred in naive repertoires, especially CD8.

Turning to this clonotype: Its specificity is unknown.

Two oligonucleotides, mixed equimolar, formed the beta constant-region primer covering TRBC1 and TRBC2. Ligated cDNA was amplified by four rounds of PCR with nested alpha and beta constant-region primers and SP2. A 12-nucleotide UMI and the SP2 primer were added to the cDNA 3' end by oligonucleotide ligation. TCRdb independently ran MiXCR on the UMI-ligation and nested PCR reads; one entry per CDR3 protein. The sample yields more than 120,000 distinct CDR3 sequences, approximately 21% seen once. CMV status came from CD4+ IFNgamma after overnight CMV lysate stimulation. CDR1 and CDR2 (germline): DFQATT, SNEGSKA (reference sequence). Trimming removed 0 bases at V and 5 bases at J, with 5 bases between. There are 11 residues in the CDR3.

Sequencing used naive CD8+ T cells from blood. This TCR was sampled from a human donor in good health. The chain recombines TRBV20-1 with TRBJ2-7, with no clear D. As DNA, the CDR3 is TGCAGTGCTAGAGATTGGGACGAGCAGTACTTC. It yields the protein CSARDWDEQYF.